This T cell receptor beta chain was captured by sequencing in a study of control samples from healthy donors and cancer patients (dated by TCRdb to between 2020 and 2021). Receptor libraries were prepared by the immunoSEQ multiplex PCR assay. Not all clones reach the TCRdb copy of this immuneACCESS table, which keeps in-frame sequences only. Checked studies attribute under half of the gap to unresolved V genes and leave the rest unexplained. The sample yields about 95,000 clones; 70% to 90% were counted once. The ten top clones hold approximately 20% of the sample. On this clone: Its antigen target is currently unknown. No clone much larger than this one lies a single base away; base qualities are absent.

The CDR3 holds 13 amino acids from the cysteine to the phenylalanine. The only DNA kept is the CDR3, 39 bases in frame from the first base. At the junction V is shortened by 4 bases and J by 2 bases, with 8 bases in between. The germline V gene sets CDR1 to SNHLY and CDR2 to FYNNEI. This sequence uses TRBV2 and TRBJ1-1; the D gene assignment is ambiguous. This receptor was taken from a young man in good health. Sequencing used blood. For the CDR3, the sequence is CASSALTNTEAFF. The nucleotide sequence reads as follows: TGTGCCAGCAGTGCCTTGACCAACACTGAAGCTTTCTTT.